The source of this T cell receptor beta chain is a study of blood T cells in healthy people across ages. General study results and limits: Because donor CMV status was unknown, expanded clonotype changes were possibly confounded.

Combining a sample-barcoded 5' primer with a J-beta primer mix, a second PCR ran for 7 to 11 cycles. TCRdb ran MiXCR on the 5' RACE reads and lists one entry per CDR3 protein. The sample yields hundreds of thousands of distinct CDR3 sequences, roughly 25% seen once. Concerning this clonotype: What it binds is unknown.

The CDR3 has 17 amino acids. Per the germline V gene, CDR1 is MGHDK and CDR2 is SYGVNS. A further study also used this sample, focusing on T cells of mothers and their children.

The sequence was obtained from a boy younger than 18 in good health. The sequenced sample was blood. The chain joins TRBV25-1 to TRBJ2-5, with TRBD1 as a possible D gene (6 bases). The DNA end lines up better with TRBJ2-1; the J call may be wrong. Here the CDR3 reads CASSPLDSPRPYNEQFF. The DNA of the CDR3 is TGTGCCAGCAGTCCCCTGGACAGCCCCCGCCCCTACAATGAGCAGTTCTTC.